A single sample gave rise to the 28 T cell receptor beta chains below, sequenced in a study of CD8 T cells in ankylosing spondylitis. Study findings and constraints: A TCR beta motif of roughly 8 highly homologous variants seemed to mark ankylosing spondylitis blood.

Antigens for these TCRs are unknown. TCRdb used MiXCR to reprocess the 5' RACE reads, holding one entry per CDR3 protein. The profile shows fewer than 400,000 distinct CDR3 sequences, around 8% of them singletons. Sequenced input: blood, either unsorted or a sorted T cell fraction (not recorded which). All receptors come from a male donor with ankylosing spondylitis.

This clonotype was detected a few times. The chain combines TRBV25-1 with TRBJ2-3; 7 bases are a match to TRBD2. After removal of 7 bases from V and 2 bases from J, the junction contained 3 bases not matched to a gene. The CDR3 is 13 residues long. Germline CDR1 reads MGHDK; CDR2 reads SYGVNS. CDR3 in DNA: TGTGCCAGCACTGCGGGAGTCACAGATACGCAGTATTTT. It yields the protein CASTAGVTDTQYF. The full variable domain, in which reference TRBV25-1 and TRBJ2-3 provide the parts outside the CDR3, is EADIYQTPRYLVIGTGKKITLECSQTMGHDKMYWYQQDPGMELHLIHYSYGVNSTEKGDLSSESTVSRIRTEHFPLTLESARPSHTSQYLCASTAGVTDTQYFGPGTRLTVL.

There are a few counts of this clonotype. This chain joins TRBV30 and TRBJ1-1, with unresolved D. The CDR3 runs 14 residues. CDR1 is GTSNPN, CDR2 SVGIG, per germline (reference sequence). Trimming stripped 1 base from V and 7 bases from J, with 16 bases between. CDR3 region: CAWSGPLFGLEAFF. The CDR3 DNA is TGTGCCTGGAGTGGGCCCCTTTTCGGGCTTGAAGCTTTCTTT.

The chain employs TRBV5-1 and TRBJ2-3; 9 bases align to TRBD2. V gave up 4 bases and J gave up 4 bases; unmatched junction bases: 4. Germline CDR1 and CDR2: SGHRS and YFSETQ. The CDR3 is 14 amino acids. The CDR3 nucleotides are TGCGCCAGCAGCGCGGGACTAGCAGCAGATACGCAGTATTTT. Amino acids: CASSAGLAADTQYF.

This clonotype was found many times. This chain joins TRBV12-3 or TRBV12-4 and TRBJ2-5; D gene uncertain. V was pared by 2 bases and J by 5 bases, with 15 bases between. The CDR3 extends over 15 amino acids. Here the CDR3 reads CASSLSFRSRETQYF. The CDR3 DNA is TGTGCCAGCAGTTTATCCTTCAGAAGTCGCGAGACCCAGTACTTC.

This chain joins TRBV24-1 and TRBJ2-1, with D unclear. This CDR3 has 13 residues. V lost 2 bases to trimming and J lost 10 bases, with 11 bases between them. The germline gives CDR1 KGHDR, CDR2 SFDVKD. CDR3 DNA sequence: TGTGCCACCAGTGATTCTAGGGTGACGGAGCAGTTCTTC. Protein: CATSDSRVTEQFF.

A few counts support this clonotype. This chain uses TRBV9 with TRBJ2-2, with TRBD2 matching over 12 bases. This CDR3 region has 19 residues. After removal of 3 bases from V and 3 bases from J, the junction contained 12 bases not matched to a gene. Looked up from germline, CDR1 is SGDLS and CDR2 is YYNGEE. CDR3 residues: CASSASGRAFITDTGELFF. As DNA, the CDR3 is TGTGCCAGCAGCGCTAGCGGGAGGGCCTTTATAACGGACACCGGGGAGCTGTTTTTT.

This clonotype has more than one count but fewer than ten. The rearrangement joins TRBV4-3 to TRBJ2-1, with 7 bases aligning to TRBD2. This CDR3 has 15 residues. Germline lookup yields CDR1 LGHNA and CDR2 YSLEER. V gave up 4 bases and J gave up 13 bases; unmatched junction bases: 16. The CDR3 DNA follows: TGCGCCAGCAGCCGCCTCGGCGGGAGTTTTATGGTACAGTTCTTC. As protein: CASSRLGGSFMVQFF.

The sample holds a few counts of this clonotype. The rearrangement links TRBV7-2 to TRBJ2-1, with D unclear. Looked up from germline, CDR1 is SGHTA and CDR2 is FQGNSA. The CDR3 has 13 amino acids. V was shortened by 5 bases and J by 8 bases, with 13 bases between the two germline ends. Here the CDR3 reads CASSTVPADEQFF. Written as DNA, the CDR3 is TGTGCCAGCAGCACAGTCCCGGCAGATGAGCAGTTCTTC.

The chain joins TRBV7-2 to TRBJ1-2; no definite D call. Trimming stripped 4 bases from V and 0 bases from J, with 15 bases between. Germline CDR1 and CDR2: SGHTA and FQGNSA. The CDR3 spans 16 residues. This chain's CDR3 is CASSSQSRETNYGYTF. The CDR3 DNA reads as TGTGCCAGCAGCTCCCAATCACGGGAGACTAACTATGGCTACACCTTC.

This clonotype was seen a handful of times. The genes are TRBV2 and TRBJ2-5; unclear D gene. The CDR3 has 17 residues. CDR1 and CDR2 (germline): SNHLY, FYNNEI. Trimming cost V 6 bases and J 4 bases, with 24 bases left between them. The CDR3 reads CASSDAQSGLGRETQYF. The CDR3 nucleotides are TGTGCCAGCAGCGATGCCCAATCGGGCCTGGGCCGAGAGACCCAGTACTTC.

This clonotype was seen more than once but under ten times. The V and J genes are TRBV12-3 or TRBV12-4 and TRBJ1-5; 9 positions agree with TRBD1. The CDR3 has 15 amino acids. J gave up 3 bases and V 5 bases, and 5 bases lay outside the gene matches. The CDR3 DNA sequence: TGTGCCAGCAGTCAGGGACAGGGCCTCAATCAGCCCCAGCATTTT. Encoded protein: CASSQGQGLNQPQHF.

The chain uses TRBV4-3 and TRBJ2-3; no definite D call. This CDR3 spans 16 amino acids. Germline CDR1 is LGHNA and CDR2 is YSLEER. The V end was cut by 0 bases, the J end by 2 bases, with 12 bases between. The CDR3 coding sequence is TGCGCCAGCAGCCAAGATCGGGCTAGTGACACAGATACGCAGTATTTT. Translated: CASSQDRASDTDTQYF.

This clonotype was found many times. The chain combines TRBV7-9 with TRBJ2-1; possibly TRBD2 for D (7 bases). V was cut by 5 bases and J by 10 bases, with 18 bases left in between. The CDR3 has 14 amino acids. Germline V gives CDR1 SEHNR, CDR2 FQNEAQ (reference sequence). This CDR3 reads CASSVMGASGEQFF. CDR3 nucleotide sequence: TGTGCCAGCAGCGTCATGGGGGCTAGCGGCGAGCAGTTCTTC.

Of note for this clonotype: The conserved closing phenylalanine or tryptophan is absent in this CDR3, likely reflecting a read error. The rearrangement joins TRBV9 to TRBJ2-1; tentative D call: TRBD1 (5 bases). The ends were cut back, 6 bases at V and 0 bases at J, with 13 bases in the middle. Germline V lookup: CDR1 SGDLS, CDR2 YYNGEE. This CDR3 has 15 amino acids. The CDR3 DNA sequence: TGTGCCAGCAACCCCTACAGGAGCTCCTACAATGAGCAGTTCATC. It specifies CASNPYRSSYNEQFI.

The chain links TRBV6-1 to TRBJ2-7, with D perhaps assigned TRBD1 or TRBD2 (5 bases each). The ends were cut back, 8 bases at V and 3 bases at J, with 17 bases in the middle. The CDR3 runs 14 residues. Germline V lookup: CDR1 MNHNS, CDR2 SASEGT. The CDR3 spells CASSILGVGYEQYF. The DNA for the CDR3 is TGTGCCAGCTCGATCTTGGGGGTTGGCTACGAGCAGTACTTC.

The rearrangement joins TRBV5-1 to TRBJ2-2, with D hard to call. Germline assignment: CDR1 SGHRS and CDR2 YFSETQ. Trimming took 5 bases from V and 3 from J, leaving 5 bases between them. CDR3 size: 12 residues. CDR3: CASRDYTGELFF. The CDR3, as DNA: TGCGCCAGCAGAGACTACACCGGGGAGCTGTTTTTT.

DNA of the CDR3: TGTGCCAGCAGCTACCTTTTAACCGGGGAGCTGTTTTTT. It is translated as CASSYLLTGELFF. The chain combines TRBV11-1 with TRBJ2-2; D uncertain. Trimming took off 4 bases at V and 5 bases at J, with 8 bases between the two ends. Germline assignment: CDR1 SGHAT and CDR2 FQDESV (reference sequence). The CDR3 loop spans 13 amino acids.

This clonotype has a count of ten or more. The gene calls are TRBV29-1 and TRBJ2-7, with D possibly TRBD1 on 5 matching bases. Germline V gene data show CDR1 as SQVTM and CDR2 as ANQGSEA. CDR3 size: 13 residues. The ends were cut back, 2 bases at V and 2 bases at J, with 10 bases in the middle. The DNA of the CDR3 is TGCAGCGTTGAACCGCAGGGTACCTACGAGCAGTACTTC. Translating gives CSVEPQGTYEQYF.

This clonotype was seen repeatedly, ten times or more. The CDR3 is CSATRSGIVSEQYF. DNA for the CDR3: TGCAGTGCTACCCGTAGCGGGATCGTTAGCGAGCAGTACTTC. This chain joins TRBV20-1 and TRBJ2-7, with 8 bases matching TRBD2. Germline lookup yields CDR1 DFQATT and CDR2 SNEGSKA (reference sequence). The trim removed 4 bases at V and 6 bases at J, leaving 11 bases unmatched. The CDR3 has 14 amino acids.

A remark on this clonotype: The junction departs from the called germline gene at one end, perhaps through a read error. The chain has TRBV24-1 and TRBJ2-1, with a possible D match to TRBD2 (6 bases). The CDR3 covers 14 residues. The germline V gene encodes CDR1 KGHDR and CDR2 SFDVKD. In DNA form, the CDR3 reads TGTGCCTCCAGACGCGGGGCCTTATACAATGAGCAGTTCTTC. Its translation is CASRRGALYNEQFF.

This clonotype has just a few counts. The rearrangement joins TRBV5-1 to TRBJ2-1; 8 nucleotides agree with TRBD2. This CDR3 contains 15 residues. V lost 0 bases, J lost 10 bases, and 9 bases stayed unmatched. In germline, CDR1 is SGHRS, CDR2 YFSETQ. The CDR3 loop is CASSLAPRSGEEQFF. Here the CDR3 DNA reads TGCGCCAGCAGCTTGGCCCCTCGTAGCGGGGAAGAGCAGTTCTTC.

The chain recombines TRBV4-1 with TRBJ2-1; D might be TRBD2 (5 bases). CDR3 size: 16 residues. Germline CDR1 is MGHRA and CDR2 is YSYEKL. V lost 0 bases and J 3 bases, leaving 12 bases between the germline ends. Here the CDR3 reads CASSQDWRGLYNEQFF. Written as DNA, the CDR3 is TGCGCCAGCAGCCAAGACTGGAGAGGGCTCTACAATGAGCAGTTCTTC.

The chain has TRBV29-1 and TRBJ1-1; tentative D call: TRBD1 (5 bases). Between the trimmed V and J ends, which lost 7 bases and 2 bases, there was a span of 11 bases. The CDR3 is 12 residues long. CDR1 and CDR2 (germline): SQVTM, ANQGSEA. CDR3 in amino acids: CSGGGVNTEAFF. The CDR3 nucleotides read TGCAGCGGGGGGGGGGTCAACACTGAAGCTTTCTTT.

This clonotype was detected a few times. The chain employs TRBV29-1 and TRBJ2-3, with 8 bases fitting TRBD2. From germline, CDR1 is SQVTM and CDR2 ANQGSEA. The junction had 3 bases not matched to a gene; V was cut back by 2 bases and J by 5 bases. This CDR3 comprises 13 residues. The CDR3 loop reads CSVEFGGEDTQYF. In nucleotides, the CDR3 is TGCAGCGTTGAATTCGGGGGGGAAGATACGCAGTATTTT.

This clonotype was counted only a few times. This sequence joins TRBV27 and TRBJ2-7; D gene unclear. Germline CDR1 and CDR2: MNHEY and SMNVEV (reference sequence). Trimming removed 5 bases from V and 0 bases from J, with 8 bases in between. The CDR3 sequence is 13 residues long. The CDR3 coding sequence is TGTGCCAGCAGTAGTATCCACTCCTACGAGCAGTACTTC. Its protein product is CASSSIHSYEQYF.

This clonotype was seen many times. J is TRBJ1-1 and V is TRBV4-2; weak D call: TRBD1 (5 bases). CDR1 is LGHNA and CDR2 is YNFKEQ in the germline V gene. This CDR3 contains 15 residues. The V end was cut by 1 base, the J end by 4 bases, with 13 bases between. CDR3 DNA: TGTGCCAGCAGCCAAGGATTCGGGCAGGGCACTGAAGCTTTCTTT. Its translation: CASSQGFGQGTEAFF.

This clonotype has ten or more counts. This chain connects TRBV18 to TRBJ1-5, with no clear D. This CDR3 spans 15 amino acids. Trimming removed 0 bases at V and 4 bases at J, with 10 bases between. In germline, CDR1 is KGHSH, CDR2 LQKENI. The CDR3 loop is CASSPPGRGNQPQHF. CDR3 nucleotides: TGTGCCAGCTCACCACCCGGTCGGGGAAATCAGCCCCAGCATTTT.

This clonotype came up many times. The rearrangement joins TRBV4-3 to TRBJ2-2, with TRBD1 identical over 10 bases. Germline lookup yields CDR1 LGHNA and CDR2 YSLEER. V gave up 4 bases and J gave up 7 bases; unmatched junction bases: 3. This CDR3 contains 14 residues. The CDR3 region is CASSRQGAVGELFF. The CDR3 DNA reads TGCGCCAGCAGCCGACAGGGGGCGGTCGGGGAGCTGTTTTTT.